This T cell receptor beta chain was sequenced in a study of blood T cell repertoires in COVID-19. Study summary: There were acute and convalescent COVID-19 samples, and they came from the United States, Italy and Spain. PBMCs, B-cell-depleted T cells, or T cells were the source of the cDNA or gDNA that made up the material.

In the original processing: Using reference gene primer amplification, nucleated cell counts were estimated. Libraries were prepared by immunoSEQ multiplex PCR; TCRdb keeps only in-frame clonotypes and omits some of them. V and J calls and clone size are as listed in that table; D and trimming were resolved from the DNA. The sample shows under 100,000 clones, around 80% of them seen only once. The V and J ends lost 2 bases and 1 base respectively, with 5 bases between them. This CDR3 has 13 residues. CDR1 is MNHEY and CDR2 is SVGAGI in the germline V gene. Seattle's cohort entered during active infection and was followed longitudinally.

The material sequenced was peripheral blood. This clonotype originated in a man in his sixties with COVID-19, enrolled during active disease. The rearrangement links TRBV6-5 to TRBJ1-1; D is perhaps TRBD1 (5 bases). Here the CDR3 reads CASSYQGNTEAFF. CDR3 sequence (DNA): TGTGCCAGCAGTTACCAGGGGAACACTGAAGCTTTCTTT.